This T cell receptor (beta chain) was documented in a study of T cell changes during pregnancy in multiple sclerosis. Germline V lookup: CDR1 LNHNV, CDR2 YYDKDF (reference sequence). CDR3 length: 14 residues. V was trimmed by 1 base and J by 1 base, leaving 8 bases between them. Libraries were prepared by immunoSEQ multiplex PCR; TCRdb keeps only in-frame clonotypes and omits some of them. The sample records approximately 100,000 clones, 90% to 95% being singletons. The sequencing used peripheral blood, collected in the third trimester of pregnancy. J is TRBJ2-7 and V is TRBV15; the D is unclear. The receptor's source is a female donor with multiple sclerosis, enrolled in a pregnancy study. The CDR3 DNA reads TGTGCCACCAGCAGAGTTCTGAGATCCTACGAGCAGTACTTC. This codes for CATSRVLRSYEQYF.